This section outlines one T cell receptor (beta chain) sequence together with its context. The antigen it recognizes is unknown. No base quality information exists; no much larger clone differs at one position. This specimen belongs to a study of blood T cell repertoires in COVID-19 (TCRdb year 2020). About the study as a whole: Samples covering the acute and convalescent phases of COVID-19 were provided by collaborators in the United States, Italy and Spain. The material from the prospective study consisted of cDNA or gDNA derived from T cells, B-cell-depleted T cells, or PBMCs. The dataset comprised deeply sampled blood TCRbeta repertoires from subjects exposed to, actively infected with, or recovered from COVID-19. The repertoires were made available in a free public database intended to serve as a resource for research on the immune response to SARS-CoV-2. The samples were drawn from the first 160 participants of the ongoing ImmuneRACE study and from 1,254 subjects provided by 6 global collaborators. Nearly every sample came with metadata listing a de-identified subject ID, COVID-19 status, age in years and sex. Where available, HLA class I and class II types were taken from metadata supplied by the sample provider and were not determined by assay-based typing.

Points the paper makes about the study in general: The amount of clinical and demographic metadata varied by source and participant and was provided uncurated.

The immunoSEQ Assay, a bias-controlled multiplex PCR, was used to amplify TCRbeta CDR3 regions from genomic DNA. On the authors' methods: Within the assay, amplification of reference gene primers was used to estimate how many nucleated cells each sample contained. To quantify the absolute abundance of each unique TCRbeta CDR3 rearrangement, sequence reads were collapsed and filtered. For each sample, productive Simpson clonality was calculated by taking the square root of Simpson's diversity index across productive rearrangements. TCRdb limited this immuneACCESS table to in-frame rearrangements with V and J called. A share of clones is missing; checked studies link under half to unresolved V genes, and the rest is unexplained. The V and J calls and the clone size are those of that table, but D and trimming were determined from the DNA. For this sample there are about 190,000 clones; roughly 88% appear just once. The ten largest clones capture 5% to 7.5% of the sample.

Samples from volunteer blood donors who had recovered from COVID-19 were contributed by a second Seattle source. Whole blood was collected in K2EDTA tubes by collaborating institutions according to the institutions' own protocols. Collaborator samples were shipped for TCRbeta analysis as frozen whole blood, isolated PBMCs, or DNA extracted from either sample type. Based on the germline V gene, the CDR1 and CDR2 sequences are SGHRS and YFSETQ. The V and J ends are trimmed by 1 base and 8 bases, leaving 10 bases between them. The CDR3 holds 13 amino acids from the cysteine to the phenylalanine. The DNA shown is the 39-base CDR3, in frame from base 1.

This TCR came from a woman aged 40 to 49 who had recovered from COVID-19. The sample consisted of peripheral blood. Rearrangement joined TRBV5-1 to TRBJ2-1; possibly the D gene is TRBD2, per 6 matching bases. CDR3 loop: CASSLTSPYEQFF. The DNA reads TGCGCCAGCAGCTTGACTAGCCCCTATGAGCAGTTCTTC.